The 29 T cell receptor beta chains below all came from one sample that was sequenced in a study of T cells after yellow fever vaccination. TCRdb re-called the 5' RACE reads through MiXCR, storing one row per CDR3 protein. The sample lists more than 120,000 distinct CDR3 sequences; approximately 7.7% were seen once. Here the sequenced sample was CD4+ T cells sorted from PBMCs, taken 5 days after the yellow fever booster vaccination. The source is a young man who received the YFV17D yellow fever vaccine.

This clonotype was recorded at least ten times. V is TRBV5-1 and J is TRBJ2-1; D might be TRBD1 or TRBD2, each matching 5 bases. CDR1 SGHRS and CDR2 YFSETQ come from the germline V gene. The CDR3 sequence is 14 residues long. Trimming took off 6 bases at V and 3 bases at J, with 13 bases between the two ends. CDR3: CASTGAQLYNEQFF. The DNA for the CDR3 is TGCGCCAGCACCGGGGCTCAACTCTACAATGAGCAGTTCTTC.

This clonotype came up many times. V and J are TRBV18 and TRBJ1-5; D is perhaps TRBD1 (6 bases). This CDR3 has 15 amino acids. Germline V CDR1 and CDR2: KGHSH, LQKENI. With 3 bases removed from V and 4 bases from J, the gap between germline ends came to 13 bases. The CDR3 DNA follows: TGTGCCAGCTCACCGTCGGGACACCCGAATCAGCCCCAGCATTTT. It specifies CASSPSGHPNQPQHF. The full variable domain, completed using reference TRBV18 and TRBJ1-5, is NAGVMQNPRHLVRRRGQEARLRCSPMKGHSHVYWYRQLPEEGLKFMVYLQKENIIDESGMPKERFSAEFPKEGPSILRIQQVVRGDSAAYFCASSPSGHPNQPQHFGDGTRLSIL.

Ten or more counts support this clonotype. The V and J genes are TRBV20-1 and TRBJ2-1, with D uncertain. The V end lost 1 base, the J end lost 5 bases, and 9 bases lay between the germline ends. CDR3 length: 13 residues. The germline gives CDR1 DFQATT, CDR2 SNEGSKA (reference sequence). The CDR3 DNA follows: TGCAGTGCTAGAGGAATCCCTAACAATGAGCAGTTCTTC. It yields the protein CSARGIPNNEQFF.

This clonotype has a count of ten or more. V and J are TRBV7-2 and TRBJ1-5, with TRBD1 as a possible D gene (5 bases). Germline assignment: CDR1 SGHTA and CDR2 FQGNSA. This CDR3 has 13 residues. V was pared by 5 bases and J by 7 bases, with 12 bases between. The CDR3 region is CASSSQGGQPQHF. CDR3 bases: TGTGCCAGCAGCAGTCAGGGCGGCCAGCCCCAGCATTTT.

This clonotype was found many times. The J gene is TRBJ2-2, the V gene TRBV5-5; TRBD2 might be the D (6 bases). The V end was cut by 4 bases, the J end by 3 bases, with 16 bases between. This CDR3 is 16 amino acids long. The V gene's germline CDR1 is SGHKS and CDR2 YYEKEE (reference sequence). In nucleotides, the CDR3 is TGTGCCAGCAGCCACGGTAGCGGAAGATACACCGGGGAGCTGTTTTTT. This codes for CASSHGSGRYTGELFF.

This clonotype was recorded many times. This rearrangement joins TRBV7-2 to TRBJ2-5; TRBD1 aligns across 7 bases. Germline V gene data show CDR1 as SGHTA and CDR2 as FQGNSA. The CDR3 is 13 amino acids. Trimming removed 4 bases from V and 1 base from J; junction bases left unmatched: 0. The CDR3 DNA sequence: TGTGCCAGCAGCTGGGACAGCCAAGAGACCCAGTACTTC. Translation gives CASSWDSQETQYF.

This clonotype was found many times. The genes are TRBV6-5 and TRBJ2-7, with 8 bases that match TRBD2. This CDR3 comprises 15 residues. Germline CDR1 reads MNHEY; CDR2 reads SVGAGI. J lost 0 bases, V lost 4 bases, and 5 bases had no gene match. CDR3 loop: CASSWTGTSSYEQYF. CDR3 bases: TGTGCCAGCAGTTGGACCGGGACTAGCTCCTACGAGCAGTACTTC.

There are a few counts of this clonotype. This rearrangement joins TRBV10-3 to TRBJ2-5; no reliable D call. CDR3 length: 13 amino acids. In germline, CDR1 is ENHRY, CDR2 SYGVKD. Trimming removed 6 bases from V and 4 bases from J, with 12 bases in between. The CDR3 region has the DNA TGTGCCATCAGGGTTGGCGATTCAGAGACCCAGTACTTC. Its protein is CAIRVGDSETQYF.

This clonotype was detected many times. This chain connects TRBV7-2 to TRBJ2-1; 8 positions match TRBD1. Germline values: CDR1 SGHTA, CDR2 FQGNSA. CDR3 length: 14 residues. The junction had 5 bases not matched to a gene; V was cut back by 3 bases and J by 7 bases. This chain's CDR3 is CASSLGRQGNEQFF. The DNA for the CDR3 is TGTGCCAGCAGCTTGGGCAGACAGGGGAATGAGCAGTTCTTC.

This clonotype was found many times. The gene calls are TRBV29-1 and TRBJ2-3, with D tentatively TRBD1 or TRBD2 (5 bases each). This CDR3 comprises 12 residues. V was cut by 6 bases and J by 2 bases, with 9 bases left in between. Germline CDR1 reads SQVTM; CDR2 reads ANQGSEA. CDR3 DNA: TGCAGCGTGGGGACCACCACAGATACGCAGTATTTT. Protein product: CSVGTTTDTQYF.

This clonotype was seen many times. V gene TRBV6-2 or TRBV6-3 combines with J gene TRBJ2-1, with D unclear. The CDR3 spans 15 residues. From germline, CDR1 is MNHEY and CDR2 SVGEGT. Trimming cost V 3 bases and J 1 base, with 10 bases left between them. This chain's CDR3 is CASSYNQRSYNEQFF. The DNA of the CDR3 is TGTGCCAGCAGTTATAACCAAAGGTCCTACAATGAGCAGTTCTTC.

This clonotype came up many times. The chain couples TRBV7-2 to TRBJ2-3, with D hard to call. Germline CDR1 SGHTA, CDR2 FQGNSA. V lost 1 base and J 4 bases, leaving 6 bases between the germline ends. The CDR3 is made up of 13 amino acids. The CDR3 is CASSLGLADTQYF. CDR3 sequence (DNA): TGTGCCAGCAGCTTAGGCTTGGCAGATACGCAGTATTTT.

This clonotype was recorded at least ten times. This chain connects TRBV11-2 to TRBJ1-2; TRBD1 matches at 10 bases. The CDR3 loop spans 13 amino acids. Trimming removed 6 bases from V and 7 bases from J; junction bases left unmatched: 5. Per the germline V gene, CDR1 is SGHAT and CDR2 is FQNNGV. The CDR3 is CASRGQGSRGYTF. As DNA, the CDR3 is TGTGCCAGCAGGGGACAGGGGTCTCGTGGCTACACCTTC.

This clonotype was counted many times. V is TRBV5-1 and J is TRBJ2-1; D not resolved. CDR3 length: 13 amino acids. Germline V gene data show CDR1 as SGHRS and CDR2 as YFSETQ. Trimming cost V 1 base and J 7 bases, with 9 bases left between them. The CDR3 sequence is CASSLLAGNEQFF. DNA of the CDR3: TGCGCCAGCAGCTTGCTGGCCGGGAATGAGCAGTTCTTC.

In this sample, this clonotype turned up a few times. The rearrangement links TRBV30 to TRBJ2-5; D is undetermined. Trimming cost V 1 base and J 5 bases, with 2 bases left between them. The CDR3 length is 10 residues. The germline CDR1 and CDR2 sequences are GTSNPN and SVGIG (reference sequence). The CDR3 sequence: CAWSAETQYF. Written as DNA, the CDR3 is TGTGCCTGGAGTGCGGAGACCCAGTACTTC. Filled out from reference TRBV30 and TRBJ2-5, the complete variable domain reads SQTIHQWPATLVQPVGSPLSLECTVEGTSNPNLYWYRQAAGRGLQLLFYSVGIGQISSEVPQNLSASRPQDRQFILSSKKLLLSDSGFYLCAWSAETQYFGPGTRLLVL.

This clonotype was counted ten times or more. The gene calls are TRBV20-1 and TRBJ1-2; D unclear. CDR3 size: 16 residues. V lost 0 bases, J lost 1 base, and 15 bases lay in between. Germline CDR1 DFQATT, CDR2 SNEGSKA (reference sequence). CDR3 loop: CSARDQSGSNNYGYTF. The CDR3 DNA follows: TGCAGTGCTAGAGATCAGTCAGGCTCTAATAACTATGGCTACACCTTC.

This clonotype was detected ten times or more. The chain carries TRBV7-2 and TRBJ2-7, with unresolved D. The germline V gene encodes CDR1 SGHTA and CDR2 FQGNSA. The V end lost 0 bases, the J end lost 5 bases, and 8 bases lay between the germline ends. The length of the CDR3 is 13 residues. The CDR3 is CASSLARYDEQYF. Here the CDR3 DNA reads TGTGCCAGCAGCTTAGCCCGCTATGACGAGCAGTACTTC.

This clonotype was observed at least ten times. The DNA for the CDR3 is TGTGCCAGTATGCTCCGCTCTGGGGCCAACGTCCTGACTTTC. Encoded protein: CASMLRSGANVLTF. This chain uses TRBV2 with TRBJ2-6; D is ambiguous. The CDR3 covers 14 residues. Trimming shortened V by 9 bases and J by 0 bases, and 9 bases separated the two germline ends. The germline gives CDR1 SNHLY, CDR2 FYNNEI.

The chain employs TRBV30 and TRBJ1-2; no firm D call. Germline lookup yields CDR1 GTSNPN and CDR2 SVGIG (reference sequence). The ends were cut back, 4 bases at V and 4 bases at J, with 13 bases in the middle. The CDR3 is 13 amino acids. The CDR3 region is CAWNPDVSYGYTF. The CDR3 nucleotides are TGTGCCTGGAATCCCGACGTCAGCTATGGCTACACCTTC.

CDR3 region: CASSLRTDTDTQYF. CDR3 coding DNA: TGCGCCAGCAGCCTCCGGACAGACACAGATACGCAGTATTTT. The chain carries TRBV5-1 and TRBJ2-3; a possible D gene is TRBD1 (6 bases). Germline V lookup: CDR1 SGHRS, CDR2 YFSETQ. This CDR3 is built from 14 residues. Trimming took off 4 bases at V and 2 bases at J, with 11 bases between the two ends.

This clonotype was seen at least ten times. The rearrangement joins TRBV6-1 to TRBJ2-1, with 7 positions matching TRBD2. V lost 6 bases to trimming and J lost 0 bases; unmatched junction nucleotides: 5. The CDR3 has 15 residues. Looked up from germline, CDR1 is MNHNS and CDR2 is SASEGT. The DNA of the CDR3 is TGTGCCAGCAGATTGAGCGGGGCCTCCTACAATGAGCAGTTCTTC. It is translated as CASRLSGASYNEQFF.

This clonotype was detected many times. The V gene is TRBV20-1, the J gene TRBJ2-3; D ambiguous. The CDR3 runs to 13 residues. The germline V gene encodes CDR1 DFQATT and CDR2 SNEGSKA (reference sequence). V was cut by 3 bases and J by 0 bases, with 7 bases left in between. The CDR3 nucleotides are TGCAGTGCTAGGTTGGGGAGCACAGATACGCAGTATTTT. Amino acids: CSARLGSTDTQYF.

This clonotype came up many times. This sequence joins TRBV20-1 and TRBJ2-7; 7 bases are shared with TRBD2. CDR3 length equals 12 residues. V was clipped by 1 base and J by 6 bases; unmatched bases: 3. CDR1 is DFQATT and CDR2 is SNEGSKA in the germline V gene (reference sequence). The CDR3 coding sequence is TGCAGTGCTAGAGGAGCGGGGCCCGAGCAGTACTTC. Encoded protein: CSARGAGPEQYF.

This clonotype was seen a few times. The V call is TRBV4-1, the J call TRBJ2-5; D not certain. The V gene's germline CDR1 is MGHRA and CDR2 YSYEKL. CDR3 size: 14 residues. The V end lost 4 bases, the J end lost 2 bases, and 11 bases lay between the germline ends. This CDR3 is CASSLDGPQETQYF. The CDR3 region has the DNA TGCGCCAGCAGCCTCGACGGACCTCAAGAGACCCAGTACTTC.

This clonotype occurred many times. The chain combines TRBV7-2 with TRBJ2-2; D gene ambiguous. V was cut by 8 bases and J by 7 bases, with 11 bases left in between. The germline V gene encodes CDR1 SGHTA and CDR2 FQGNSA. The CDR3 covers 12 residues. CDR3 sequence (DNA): TGTGCCAGCGGTCTTGAGGTCGGGGAGCTGTTTTTT. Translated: CASGLEVGELFF.

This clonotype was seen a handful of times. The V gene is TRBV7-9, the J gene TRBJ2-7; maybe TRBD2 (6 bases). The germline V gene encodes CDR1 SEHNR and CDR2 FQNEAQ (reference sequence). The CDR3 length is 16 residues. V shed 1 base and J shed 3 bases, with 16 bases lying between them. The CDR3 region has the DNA TGTGCCAGCAGCTTAGATTTGGCGGGGCCTCTCTACGAGCAGTACTTC. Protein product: CASSLDLAGPLYEQYF.

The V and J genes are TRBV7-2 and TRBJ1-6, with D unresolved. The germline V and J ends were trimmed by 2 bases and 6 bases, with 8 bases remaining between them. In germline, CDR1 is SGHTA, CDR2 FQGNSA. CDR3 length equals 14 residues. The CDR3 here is CASSLTTFNSPLHF. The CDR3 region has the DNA TGTGCCAGCAGCTTAACCACCTTTAATTCACCCCTCCACTTT.

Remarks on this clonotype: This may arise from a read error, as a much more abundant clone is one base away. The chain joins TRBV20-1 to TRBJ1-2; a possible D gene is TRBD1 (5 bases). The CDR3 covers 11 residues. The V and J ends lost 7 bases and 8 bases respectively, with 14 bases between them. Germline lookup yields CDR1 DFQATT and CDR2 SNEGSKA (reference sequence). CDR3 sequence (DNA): TGCAGTGTTTCGGGACTAGCAGGCTACACCTTC. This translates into CSVSGLAGYTF.

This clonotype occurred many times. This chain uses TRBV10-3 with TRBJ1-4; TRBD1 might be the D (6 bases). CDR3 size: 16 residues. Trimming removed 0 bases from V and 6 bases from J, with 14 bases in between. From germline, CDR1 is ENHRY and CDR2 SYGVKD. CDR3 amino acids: CAISESDQGQDEKLFF. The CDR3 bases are TGTGCCATCAGTGAGTCGGACCAGGGACAAGATGAAAAACTGTTTTTT.